One sample yielded the 4 T cell receptor beta chains listed below, sequenced in a study of PD-1 blockade in classical Hodgkin lymphoma. There was relapse after autologous stem cell transplantation in every patient, and there was variation in brentuximab vedotin exposure. This table comes from immunoSEQ multiplex PCR, and its TCRdb copy is limited to in-frame clones, with some not included. The table has about 93,000 clones, 81% seen once. The sample was peripheral blood mononuclear cells (PBMCs), taken before the second cycle of nivolumab. The origin of the receptors is a human donor with classical Hodgkin lymphoma.

V usage is TRBV4-2 and J usage is TRBJ2-1, with 8 bases identical to TRBD1. The J segment lost 2 bases and the V segment lost 4 bases, leaving 4 bases of the junction unmatched. This CDR3 has 15 residues. The germline V gene encodes CDR1 LGHNA and CDR2 YNFKEQ. In DNA, the CDR3 is TGTGCCAGCAGCCCGTCAGGGGGCGCCTACAATGAGCAGTTCTTC. It codes for CASSPSGGAYNEQFF.

The chain is built from TRBV6-1 and TRBJ2-3; 7 nucleotides line up with TRBD1. The CDR3 has 15 amino acids. With 6 bases clipped from V and 0 bases from J, the junction kept 6 bases outside the gene matches. Per the germline V gene, CDR1 is MNHNS and CDR2 is SASEGT. In DNA, the CDR3 is TGTGCCAGCAGAATACAGGGGTCTAGCACAGATACGCAGTATTTT. As protein: CASRIQGSSTDTQYF.

The chain recombines TRBV18 with TRBJ2-7; 7 nucleotides agree with TRBD1. V lost 6 bases, J lost 0 bases, and 8 bases stayed unmatched. CDR3 length: 15 amino acids. Looked up from germline, CDR1 is KGHSH and CDR2 is LQKENI. The CDR3 DNA is TGTGCCAGCTCCGAACAGGGGACCTTCTCCTACGAGCAGTACTTC. Translation: CASSEQGTFSYEQYF. Combining the CDR3 with reference TRBV18 and TRBJ2-7 gives the whole variable domain NAGVMQNPRHLVRRRGQEARLRCSPMKGHSHVYWYRQLPEEGLKFMVYLQKENIIDESGMPKERFSAEFPKEGPSILRIQQVVRGDSAAYFCASSEQGTFSYEQYFGPGTRLTVT.

The chain recombines TRBV7-9 with TRBJ1-3, with 9 nucleotides matching TRBD1. Germline CDR1 SEHNR, CDR2 FQNEAQ (reference sequence). This CDR3 spans 15 amino acids. The V segment lost 5 bases and the J segment 3 bases; nucleotides outside the gene matches: 5. CDR3 sequence (DNA): TGTGCCAGCAGCAGTGGGACAGGGTTTGGAAACACCATATATTTT. Translating gives CASSSGTGFGNTIYF.